At least ten counts were recorded for the clone carrying this T cell receptor beta chain. Its antigen is unknown. Template material for amplifying TCR beta CDR3 regions consisted of RNA transcripts. HTBI primers were the set used in a first-round RT-PCR of the TCR CDR3. TCRdb re-derived calls from the multiplex PCR reads in MiXCR, one entry per CDR3 protein. Counted here are under 300,000 distinct CDR3 sequences, about an eighth occurring once; the ten biggest clones make up more than 7.5%. The source of the sample is a study of T cells in Graves' hyperthyroidism and ophthalmopathy. General study points: Onset of ophthalmopathy came a median roughly 6.4 months after the model predicted it.

The origin of this receptor is a woman aged 25-40 years with Graves' hyperthyroidism that later progressed to Graves' ophthalmopathy. The specimen was blood.

The chain's CDR3 is CASSEDARYGYTF. The CDR3 DNA reads as TGTGCCAGCAGTGAAGACGCCCGATATGGCTACACCTTC. The chain is built from TRBV28 and TRBJ1-2; no definite D call. Germline lookup yields CDR1 MDHEN and CDR2 SYDVKM. The germline V and J ends were trimmed by 5 bases and 5 bases, with 12 bases remaining between them. CDR3 length: 13 residues.